Here is one T cell receptor beta chain with its context. Time point described: pretreatment peripheral blood. Patients' cancers were locally advanced or metastatic urothelial carcinomas. These data originate in a study of PD-L1 blockade in urothelial cancer. Across the study: Starting around 2014, patients were given atezolizumab (1,200 mg intravenously every 3 weeks). Blood analyses occurred 3 weeks (second dose) and 6 weeks post treatment start. The median number of T cells present in blood samples was approximately 140,000.

V lost 5 bases and J lost 4, with 12 bases in between. The CDR3 length is 13 residues. CDR1 is MNHEY and CDR2 is SVGAGI in the germline V gene. This table comes from immunoSEQ multiplex PCR, and its TCRdb copy is limited to in-frame clones, with some not included. The sample shows about 86,000 clones, more than 75% of them seen only once. This TCR was recovered from a man aged 60-69 years with urothelial cancer. The gene calls are TRBV6-5 and TRBJ2-7; D possibly corresponds to TRBD1 (6 bases). The starting material was PBMCs, obtained around atezolizumab (anti-PD-L1) treatment. The CDR3 loop is CASSDLQGYEQYF. The CDR3 nucleotides are TGTGCCAGCAGTGACCTACAGGGATACGAGCAGTACTTC.